The 10 T cell receptor beta chains listed next were all sequenced from one sample in a study of blood T cells in healthy people across ages. PCR was performed a second time for roughly 7 to 12 cycles using a sample-barcoded 5' primer and a J-beta primer mix. TCRdb fed the 5' RACE reads into MiXCR, producing one record per CDR3 protein. This table has fewer than 800,000 distinct CDR3 sequences, approximately 25% appearing once. The same sample was also studied in work on T cells of mothers and their children.

Source material: blood. These receptors were collected from a boy younger than 18 in good health.

The V gene is TRBV28, the J gene TRBJ2-5; perhaps D is TRBD1 or TRBD2 (6 bases each). There are 16 residues in the CDR3. The germline V gene encodes CDR1 MDHEN and CDR2 SYDVKM. Trimming pared 2 bases from V and 1 base from J, leaving 14 bases between. CDR3 sequence (DNA): TGTGCCAGCAGTTTACTATTGGGGGGCAGCCAAGAGACCCAGTACTTC. This translates into CASSLLLGGSQETQYF.

This clonotype was seen a few times. The rearrangement uses TRBV6-1 and TRBJ1-4; TRBD1 is a possible D gene (5 bases). The CDR3 covers 18 residues. CDR1 is MNHNS, CDR2 SASEGT, per germline. The ends were cut back, 6 bases at V and 0 bases at J, with 20 bases in the middle. CDR3 region: CASRPTGGSPATNEKLFF. The CDR3 nucleotides are TGTGCCAGCAGACCCACTGGGGGTTCGCCTGCAACTAATGAAAAACTGTTTTTT.

This sequence joins TRBV5-6 and TRBJ1-2; the match to TRBD1 covers 9 bases. CDR3 size: 14 residues. V shed 0 bases, J shed 8 bases, and the junction held 5 bases outside the gene matches. Germline-derived CDR1 and CDR2 are SGHDT and YYEEEE. CDR3 sequence reads: CASSLGDRDQGYTF. The CDR3 bases are TGTGCCAGCAGCTTGGGGGACAGGGATCAAGGCTACACCTTC.

This clonotype turned up a few times. The chain has TRBV4-2 and TRBJ2-4; D is undetermined. The CDR3 has 14 residues. Germline CDR1 and CDR2: LGHNA and YNFKEQ. The V and J ends lost 4 bases and 4 bases respectively, with 11 bases between them. CDR3 sequence (DNA): TGTGCCAGCAGCCGGCCAGATGGGAAAAACATTCAGTACTTC. Translation gives CASSRPDGKNIQYF.

The V and J genes are TRBV6-2 or TRBV6-3 and TRBJ2-5; D gene unclear. V lost 6 bases and J 8 bases, leaving 13 bases between the germline ends. There are 12 residues in the CDR3. The germline V gene has CDR1 MNHEY and CDR2 SVGEGT. The CDR3, as DNA: TGTGCCAGCAGACAGAGTCATGTAACCCAGTACTTC. Residues: CASRQSHVTQYF.

There are a few counts of this clonotype. V usage is TRBV4-2 and J usage is TRBJ1-6; D ambiguous. The germline gives CDR1 LGHNA, CDR2 YNFKEQ. The CDR3 runs 15 residues. Trimming took 2 bases from V and 5 from J, leaving 10 bases between them. In DNA form, the CDR3 reads TGTGCCAGCAGCCAACCCGGCAGCAATAATTCACCCCTCCACTTT. This sequence encodes CASSQPGSNNSPLHF.

The CDR3 DNA reads as TGTGCCAGCTCACCGTCGGTGGGGACACTCCGCGAGGGAAACACCATATATTTT. Residues: CASSPSVGTLREGNTIYF. The genes are TRBV18 and TRBJ1-3; D perhaps matches TRBD1 (6 bases). V dropped 3 bases and J dropped 4 bases, with 22 bases sitting between them. This CDR3 contains 18 residues. CDR1 KGHSH and CDR2 LQKENI come from the germline V gene.

The CDR3 loop reads CAISDTGRAYEQYF. In nucleotides, the CDR3 is TGTGCCATCAGTGACACAGGGCGCGCCTACGAGCAGTACTTC. The V call is TRBV10-3, the J call TRBJ2-7; D may be TRBD1 (6 bases). V lost 3 bases and J 2 bases, leaving 11 bases between the germline ends. The CDR3 has 14 amino acids. CDR1 and CDR2 from the germline V gene are ENHRY and SYGVKD.

This clonotype was detected only a few times. The J gene is TRBJ1-2, the V gene TRBV9; D is ambiguous. Trimming stripped 0 bases from V and 1 base from J, with 16 bases between. CDR3 size: 17 residues. Germline assignment: CDR1 SGDLS and CDR2 YYNGEE. The CDR3 DNA follows: TGTGCCAGCAGCGTAGCGTCAGACGGGTTCGATAACTATGGCTACACCTTC. Its protein product is CASSVASDGFDNYGYTF.

This clonotype has a handful of counts. This sequence joins TRBV28 and TRBJ2-3; D remains ambiguous. CDR1 is MDHEN, CDR2 SYDVKM, per germline. Trimming stripped 6 bases from V and 3 bases from J, with 10 bases between. This CDR3 spans 13 amino acids. The CDR3 loop reads CASRAAATDTQYF. The CDR3 coding sequence is TGTGCCAGCAGGGCCGCGGCTACAGATACGCAGTATTTT. Complete variable domain (other parts from reference TRBV28 and TRBJ2-3): DVKVTQSSRYLVKRTGEKVFLECVQDMDHENMFWYRQDPGLGLRLIYFSYDVKMKEKGDIPEGYSVSREKKERFSLILESASTNQTSMYLCASRAAATDTQYFGPGTRLTVL.